The rows below give T cell receptor beta chains drawn from one sample of a study of control samples from healthy donors and cancer patients. Profiling relied on immunoSEQ multiplex PCR, and the TCRdb table lists in-frame clones only, not all of them. This table lists approximately 190,000 clones. Sequencing used blood. The receptors originated from a woman aged 25 to 39 in good health. Both conserved end residues are part of each CDR3. The order of the fields is D gene, J gene, V gene, CDR3 DNA, CDR3 protein. D genes are given only for firm matches.

>-|TRBJ2-5|TRBV9
TGTGCCAGCAGCGTAGACGGGGGAGTTCAAGAGACCCAGTACTTC
CASSVDGGVQETQYF
>-|TRBJ2-1|TRBV19
TGTGCCAGTAGTATACGGGGGACCTACAATGAGCAGTTCTTC
CASSIRGTYNEQFF
>-|TRBJ1-2|TRBV4-1
TGCGCCAGCAGCCAAGTGGGGCAGGCTAACTATGGCTACACCTTC
CASSQVGQANYGYTF
>-|TRBJ1-2|TRBV9
TGTGCCAGCAGCGTAGGGGTCGGAAACTATGGCTACACCTTC
CASSVGVGNYGYTF
>-|TRBJ2-1|TRBV6-5
TGTGCCAGCAGTTACTCGAGCTGGACCTACAATGAGCAGTTCTTC
CASSYSSWTYNEQFF
>TRBD1|TRBJ1-1|TRBV7-8
TGTGCCAGCAGCTTAGAACAGGGGACGAGGAACACTGAAGCTTTCTTT
CASSLEQGTRNTEAFF
>-|TRBJ1-5|TRBV4-1
TGCGCCAGCAGCCAAGATTGGGGAAGGATTCAATCTTCCCAGCCCCAGCATTTT
CASSQDWGRIQSSQPQHF
>-|TRBJ1-2|TRBV27
TGTGCCAGCAGTTTATCCCGGGACCGGTATGGCTACACCTTC
CASSLSRDRYGYTF
>-|TRBJ2-5|TRBV5-6
TGTGCCAGCAGCTTTCAGGGAAACCAAGAGACCCAGTACTTC
CASSFQGNQETQYF
>-|TRBJ2-7|TRBV29-1
TGCAGCGTTGCCTCGGAGTCCGAGCAGTACTTC
CSVASESEQYF
>-|TRBJ1-4|TRBV6-5
TGTGCCAGCAGTTACCGACAGACCTATGAAAAACTGTTTTTT
CASSYRQTYEKLFF
>TRBD2|TRBJ2-7|TRBV6-1
TGTGCAGGTGGGGGGGAGTTCGAGCAGTACTTC
CAGGGEFEQYF
>-|TRBJ1-1|TRBV9
TGTGCCAGCAGCGTAGATAAAGAGAACACTGAAGCTTTCTTT
CASSVDKENTEAFF
>-|TRBJ1-2|TRBV28
TGTGCCAGCAGTTTAGACGGGGAGGTTGGCTACACCTTC
CASSLDGEVGYTF
>-|TRBJ2-7|TRBV5-5
TGTGCCAGCAGCTTGGTGGGCTACGAGCAGTACTTC
CASSLVGYEQYF
>TRBD1|TRBJ1-2|TRBV4-1
TGCGCCAGCAGCCAACTAGGGACAGCCTATGGCTACACCTTC
CASSQLGTAYGYTF
>-|TRBJ1-2|TRBV5-5
TGTGCCAGCAGCTTGCTGACGGACTATGGCTACACCTTC
CASSLLTDYGYTF
>-|TRBJ1-1|TRBV5-1
TGCGCCAGCAACCTTGGGGGAAATGAAGCTTTCTTT
CASNLGGNEAFF
>-|TRBJ1-4|TRBV15
TGTGCCACCAGCAGACCCCCTTCTCAGATATTGTTTTTT
CATSRPPSQILFF
>TRBD2|TRBJ2-2|TRBV6-5
TGTGCCAGCAGTTACTCGGCGGGAGCCACCGGGGAGCTGTTTTTT
CASSYSAGATGELFF
>-|TRBJ2-5|TRBV24-1
TGTGCCACCGGGGTCGGGCAGTTTTCGGGAGAGACCCAGTACTTC
CATGVGQFSGETQYF
>-|TRBJ2-3|TRBV4-3
TGCGCCAGCAGCCAAGCAGGGGCAGATACGCAGTATTTT
CASSQAGADTQYF
>-|TRBJ2-7|TRBV5-1
TGCGCCAGCAGCGCATCTCCCGGATCCTACGAGCAGTACTTC
CASSASPGSYEQYF
>-|TRBJ2-7|TRBV18
TGTGCCAGCTCACCAAGCCAGGGCACCTACGAGCAGTACTTC
CASSPSQGTYEQYF
>-|TRBJ2-6|TRBV5-4
TGTGCCAGCAGCCACAACGGGGTTGGGGCCAACGTCCTGACTTTC
CASSHNGVGANVLTF
>-|TRBJ1-5|TRBV2
TGTGCCAGCGTAAGGGTAAGGGGTAGCAATCAGCCCCAGCATTTT
CASVRVRGSNQPQHF
>-|TRBJ1-5|TRBV6-2/TRBV6-3
TGTGCCAGCAGCCTAACAGCCGGATTCAATCAGCCCCAGCATTTT
CASSLTAGFNQPQHF
>-|TRBJ2-7|TRBV11-2
TGTGCCAGCAGCTTAAGGTTCGACAGAGTGACGTACGAGCAGTACTTC
CASSLRFDRVTYEQYF
>TRBD2|TRBJ2-5|TRBV7-2
TGTGCCAGCAGCTTAGAACTAGCGGGGGGAGGAGAGACCCAGTACTTC
CASSLELAGGGETQYF
>-|TRBJ1-2|TRBV4-1
TGCGCCAGCAGCACCCGGACCTTAATACAAGGGGATGGCTACACCTTC
CASSTRTLIQGDGYTF
>-|TRBJ1-1|TRBV5-1
TGCGCCAGCAGCTTCGCTTCCGAGGTGAACACTGAAGCTTTCTTT
CASSFASEVNTEAFF
>-|TRBJ1-1|TRBV29-1
TGCAGCGTTGTCGCAGGTCTGAACACTGAAGCTTTCTTT
CSVVAGLNTEAFF
>-|TRBJ2-5|TRBV5-1
TGCGCCAGCAGCTTCCCGGGTCCCAAATATTACTTC
CASSFPGPKYYF
>-|TRBJ2-7|TRBV2
TGTGCCAGCAGTCTGAACTACGAGCAGTACTTC
CASSLNYEQYF
>TRBD1|TRBJ1-6|TRBV10-3
TGTGCCATGAGGACAGGGTTGAATTCACCCCTCCACTTT
CAMRTGLNSPLHF
>TRBD1|TRBJ1-4|TRBV3-1/TRBV3-2
TGTGCCAGCAGCCTCCAGGGGGCGTCTAATGAAAAACTGTTTTTT
CASSLQGASNEKLFF
>-|TRBJ2-5|TRBV7-9
TGTGCCAGCAGCTTAATTGCGGCGTACCAAGAGACCCAGTACTTC
CASSLIAAYQETQYF
>TRBD1|TRBJ2-2|TRBV15
TGTGCCACCAGCAGCGGGGACAGAGACACCGGGGAGCTGTTTTTT
CATSSGDRDTGELFF
>-|TRBJ1-6|TRBV6-2/TRBV6-3
TGTGCCAGCAGTTATGGCAGAGCCTATAATTCACCCCTCCACTTT
CASSYGRAYNSPLHF
>-|TRBJ1-3|TRBV5-1
TGCGCCAGCAGCCAGGACAGCTCTGGAAACACCATATATTTT
CASSQDSSGNTIYF
>-|TRBJ2-3|TRBV21-1
TGTGCCAGCAGCAAAGTTTCCGGGACTAGCACTCTCAGCACAGATACGCAGTATTTT
CASSKVSGTSTLSTDTQYF
>-|TRBJ1-5|TRBV7-2
TGTGCCAGCAGCGCCCGACAGGAAACCAATCAGCCCCAGCATTTT
CASSARQETNQPQHF
>-|TRBJ1-5|TRBV30
TGTGCCTGGAGTGTACACAGGATCAATCAGCCCCAGCATTTT
CAWSVHRINQPQHF
>TRBD1|TRBJ2-2|TRBV11-3
TGTGCCAGCAGCCGGGACAGGGGAGTTGGCGGGGAGCTGTTTTTT
CASSRDRGVGGELFF
>-|TRBJ2-6|TRBV28
TGTGCCAGCAGTTCCTCAGGGATCTCTGGGGCCAACGTCCTGACTTTC
CASSSSGISGANVLTF
>TRBD2|TRBJ2-3|TRBV19
TGTGCCAGTCATAGCGGGGGGCCCTTAGATACGCAGTATTTT
CASHSGGPLDTQYF
>-|TRBJ2-7|TRBV3-1/TRBV3-2
TGTGCCAGCAGCCTAAGCTCCTACGAGCAGTACTTC
CASSLSSYEQYF
>-|TRBJ1-1|TRBV19
TGTGCCAGTAGTCCGACCGGAGGAAACACTGAAGCTTTCTTT
CASSPTGGNTEAFF
>-|TRBJ2-3|TRBV5-1
TGCGCCAGCACCCAGGGAGATACGCAGTATTTT
CASTQGDTQYF
>-|TRBJ2-6|TRBV5-1
TGCGCCAGCATCTCGCAGGGAGGTGCTGGGGCCAACGTCCTGACTTTC
CASISQGGAGANVLTF
>-|TRBJ1-1|TRBV29-1
TGCAGCGCCGGCGGGGTGCGACAGAACACTGAAGCTTTCTTT
CSAGGVRQNTEAFF
>TRBD2|TRBJ2-7|TRBV24-1
TGTGCCACCAGTGATCCCGTACTAGCGGGGGGGAACGAGCAGTACTTC
CATSDPVLAGGNEQYF
>-|TRBJ2-1|TRBV6-2/TRBV6-3
TGTGCCAGCAGTTACGAAATCAATGAGCAGTTCTTC
CASSYEINEQFF
>-|TRBJ2-3|TRBV20-1
TGCAGTGCCCGCTTCACAGATACGCAGTATTTT
CSARFTDTQYF
>TRBD1|TRBJ1-2|TRBV3-1/TRBV3-2
TGTGCCAGCAGCCCGGCGACAGGGGGCAACTATGGCTACACCTTC
CASSPATGGNYGYTF
>-|TRBJ1-5|TRBV24-1
TGTGCCACCAGTGATTTGGCCGGCCCGGGTTGGCCCCAGCATTTT
CATSDLAGPGWPQHF
>-|TRBJ2-1|TRBV5-1
TGCGCCAGCAGCTTCAGCGACAATGAGCAGTTCTTC
CASSFSDNEQFF
>-|TRBJ2-2|TRBV11-2
TGTGCCAGCAGCCCTCCGGGACACGGGGGCTCCGGGGAGCTGTTTTTT
CASSPPGHGGSGELFF
>-|TRBJ2-3|TRBV9
TGTGCCAGCAGCGCTTTGTCGGGGGGCAGTATGAGCACAGATACGCAGTATTTT
CASSALSGGSMSTDTQYF
>TRBD2|TRBJ2-7|TRBV5-5
TGTGCCAGCAGCCCGACTAGCGGGGTCTACGAGCAGTACTTC
CASSPTSGVYEQYF